This entry features one TCR beta chain sequence. This sample was included in a study of blood T cell repertoires in COVID-19. Across the study: Acute and convalescent COVID-19 samples came from the United States, Italy and Spain. Sources were T cells, B-cell-depleted T cells, or PBMCs; the material itself was cDNA or gDNA.

Each participant's cohort was designated according to participant-reported clinical history. Using immunoSEQ multiplex PCR, the repertoire was profiled, and TCRdb retains in-frame clones only, with some absent. The table records about 190,000 clones, about 88% of them present only once. The CDR3 is made up of 18 amino acids. Unmatched junction bases numbered 18, after V lost 2 bases and J lost 7 bases. Germline V gene data show CDR1 as SGHNT and CDR2 as YYREEE (reference sequence). The sequencing input was PBMCs or T cells enriched from blood (not recorded which). This TCR was recovered from a woman aged 30 to 39 who had recovered from COVID-19. This chain connects TRBV5-4 to TRBJ2-7; the match to TRBD2 covers 10 bases. CDR3 sequence reads: CASSFPGRLAGVVGEQYF. CDR3 DNA: TGTGCCAGCAGCTTCCCTGGGCGTCTAGCGGGAGTGGTAGGGGAGCAGTACTTC.